A selection of T cell receptor beta chains follows, all from one sample in a study of blood T cell repertoires in COVID-19. Measured with immunoSEQ multiplex PCR; TCRdb has only the in-frame clones, and not every one. The sample holds 230,000 or so clones, around 90% seen once. The specimen sequenced was PBMCs or T cells enriched from blood (not recorded which). The receptor set was obtained from a woman aged 45 to 65 with acute COVID-19. CDR3s include the opening cysteine and the closing phenylalanine or tryptophan. Each record gives: V gene, D gene, clone size, CDR3 length, J gene, CDR3 protein, CDR3 DNA. The D gene is left open where the match is weak. Size is stated for part of the rows, as once, few or many counts, or as a class when the clone is expanded.

>TRBV7-2|.|.|15|TRBJ2-1
CASSSGRGSYNEQFF
TGTGCCAGCAGCTCCGGTCGGGGCTCCTACAATGAGCAGTTCTTC
>TRBV2|.|.|13|TRBJ1-2
CASTRRRSYGYTF
TGTGCCAGCACCCGGAGGAGGAGCTATGGCTACACCTTC
>TRBV7-9|.|few|14|TRBJ1-2
CASSLEVSHYGYTF
TGTGCCAGCAGCTTAGAAGTAAGCCACTATGGCTACACCTTC
>TRBV6-5|.|.|15|TRBJ2-1
CASSYSRDWYNEQFF
TGTGCCAGCAGTTACTCCCGGGACTGGTACAATGAGCAGTTCTTC
>TRBV4-1|TRBD2|.|17|TRBJ2-5
CASSLGLAGGSQETQYF
TGCGCCAGCAGCCTCGGACTAGCGGGAGGTTCCCAAGAGACCCAGTACTTC
>TRBV6-5|TRBD2|.|15|TRBJ2-1
CASSTTGTSDRVQFF
TGTGCCAGCAGTACTACCGGGACTAGCGATAGGGTGCAGTTCTTC
>TRBV27|TRBD1|.|14|TRBJ1-5
CASSSGTGVMPQHF
TGTGCCAGCAGTTCCGGGACAGGGGTCATGCCCCAGCATTTT
>TRBV5-1|TRBD1|.|16|TRBJ1-4
CASSAGTDRVSEKLFF
TGCGCCAGCAGCGCCGGGACGGACAGGGTGAGCGAAAAACTGTTTTTT
>TRBV6-5|.|once|14|TRBJ2-6
CASSSATAANVLTF
TGTGCCAGCAGTTCCGCAACAGCGGCCAACGTCCTGACTTTC
>TRBV7-6|TRBD2|once|16|TRBJ2-5
CASSLAAGVVQETQYF
TGTGCCAGCAGCTTAGCGGCGGGAGTGGTACAAGAGACCCAGTACTTC
>TRBV19|TRBD1|.|12|TRBJ1-2
CASSPRGRGYTF
TGTGCCAGTAGTCCCAGGGGGCGCGGCTACACCTTC
>TRBV28|TRBD2|.|14|TRBJ2-3
CASKLAGVWDTQYF
TGTGCCAGCAAACTAGCGGGAGTGTGGGATACGCAGTATTTT
>TRBV9|.|.|12|TRBJ2-3
CASSVAADTQYF
TGTGCCAGCAGCGTAGCCGCAGATACGCAGTATTTT